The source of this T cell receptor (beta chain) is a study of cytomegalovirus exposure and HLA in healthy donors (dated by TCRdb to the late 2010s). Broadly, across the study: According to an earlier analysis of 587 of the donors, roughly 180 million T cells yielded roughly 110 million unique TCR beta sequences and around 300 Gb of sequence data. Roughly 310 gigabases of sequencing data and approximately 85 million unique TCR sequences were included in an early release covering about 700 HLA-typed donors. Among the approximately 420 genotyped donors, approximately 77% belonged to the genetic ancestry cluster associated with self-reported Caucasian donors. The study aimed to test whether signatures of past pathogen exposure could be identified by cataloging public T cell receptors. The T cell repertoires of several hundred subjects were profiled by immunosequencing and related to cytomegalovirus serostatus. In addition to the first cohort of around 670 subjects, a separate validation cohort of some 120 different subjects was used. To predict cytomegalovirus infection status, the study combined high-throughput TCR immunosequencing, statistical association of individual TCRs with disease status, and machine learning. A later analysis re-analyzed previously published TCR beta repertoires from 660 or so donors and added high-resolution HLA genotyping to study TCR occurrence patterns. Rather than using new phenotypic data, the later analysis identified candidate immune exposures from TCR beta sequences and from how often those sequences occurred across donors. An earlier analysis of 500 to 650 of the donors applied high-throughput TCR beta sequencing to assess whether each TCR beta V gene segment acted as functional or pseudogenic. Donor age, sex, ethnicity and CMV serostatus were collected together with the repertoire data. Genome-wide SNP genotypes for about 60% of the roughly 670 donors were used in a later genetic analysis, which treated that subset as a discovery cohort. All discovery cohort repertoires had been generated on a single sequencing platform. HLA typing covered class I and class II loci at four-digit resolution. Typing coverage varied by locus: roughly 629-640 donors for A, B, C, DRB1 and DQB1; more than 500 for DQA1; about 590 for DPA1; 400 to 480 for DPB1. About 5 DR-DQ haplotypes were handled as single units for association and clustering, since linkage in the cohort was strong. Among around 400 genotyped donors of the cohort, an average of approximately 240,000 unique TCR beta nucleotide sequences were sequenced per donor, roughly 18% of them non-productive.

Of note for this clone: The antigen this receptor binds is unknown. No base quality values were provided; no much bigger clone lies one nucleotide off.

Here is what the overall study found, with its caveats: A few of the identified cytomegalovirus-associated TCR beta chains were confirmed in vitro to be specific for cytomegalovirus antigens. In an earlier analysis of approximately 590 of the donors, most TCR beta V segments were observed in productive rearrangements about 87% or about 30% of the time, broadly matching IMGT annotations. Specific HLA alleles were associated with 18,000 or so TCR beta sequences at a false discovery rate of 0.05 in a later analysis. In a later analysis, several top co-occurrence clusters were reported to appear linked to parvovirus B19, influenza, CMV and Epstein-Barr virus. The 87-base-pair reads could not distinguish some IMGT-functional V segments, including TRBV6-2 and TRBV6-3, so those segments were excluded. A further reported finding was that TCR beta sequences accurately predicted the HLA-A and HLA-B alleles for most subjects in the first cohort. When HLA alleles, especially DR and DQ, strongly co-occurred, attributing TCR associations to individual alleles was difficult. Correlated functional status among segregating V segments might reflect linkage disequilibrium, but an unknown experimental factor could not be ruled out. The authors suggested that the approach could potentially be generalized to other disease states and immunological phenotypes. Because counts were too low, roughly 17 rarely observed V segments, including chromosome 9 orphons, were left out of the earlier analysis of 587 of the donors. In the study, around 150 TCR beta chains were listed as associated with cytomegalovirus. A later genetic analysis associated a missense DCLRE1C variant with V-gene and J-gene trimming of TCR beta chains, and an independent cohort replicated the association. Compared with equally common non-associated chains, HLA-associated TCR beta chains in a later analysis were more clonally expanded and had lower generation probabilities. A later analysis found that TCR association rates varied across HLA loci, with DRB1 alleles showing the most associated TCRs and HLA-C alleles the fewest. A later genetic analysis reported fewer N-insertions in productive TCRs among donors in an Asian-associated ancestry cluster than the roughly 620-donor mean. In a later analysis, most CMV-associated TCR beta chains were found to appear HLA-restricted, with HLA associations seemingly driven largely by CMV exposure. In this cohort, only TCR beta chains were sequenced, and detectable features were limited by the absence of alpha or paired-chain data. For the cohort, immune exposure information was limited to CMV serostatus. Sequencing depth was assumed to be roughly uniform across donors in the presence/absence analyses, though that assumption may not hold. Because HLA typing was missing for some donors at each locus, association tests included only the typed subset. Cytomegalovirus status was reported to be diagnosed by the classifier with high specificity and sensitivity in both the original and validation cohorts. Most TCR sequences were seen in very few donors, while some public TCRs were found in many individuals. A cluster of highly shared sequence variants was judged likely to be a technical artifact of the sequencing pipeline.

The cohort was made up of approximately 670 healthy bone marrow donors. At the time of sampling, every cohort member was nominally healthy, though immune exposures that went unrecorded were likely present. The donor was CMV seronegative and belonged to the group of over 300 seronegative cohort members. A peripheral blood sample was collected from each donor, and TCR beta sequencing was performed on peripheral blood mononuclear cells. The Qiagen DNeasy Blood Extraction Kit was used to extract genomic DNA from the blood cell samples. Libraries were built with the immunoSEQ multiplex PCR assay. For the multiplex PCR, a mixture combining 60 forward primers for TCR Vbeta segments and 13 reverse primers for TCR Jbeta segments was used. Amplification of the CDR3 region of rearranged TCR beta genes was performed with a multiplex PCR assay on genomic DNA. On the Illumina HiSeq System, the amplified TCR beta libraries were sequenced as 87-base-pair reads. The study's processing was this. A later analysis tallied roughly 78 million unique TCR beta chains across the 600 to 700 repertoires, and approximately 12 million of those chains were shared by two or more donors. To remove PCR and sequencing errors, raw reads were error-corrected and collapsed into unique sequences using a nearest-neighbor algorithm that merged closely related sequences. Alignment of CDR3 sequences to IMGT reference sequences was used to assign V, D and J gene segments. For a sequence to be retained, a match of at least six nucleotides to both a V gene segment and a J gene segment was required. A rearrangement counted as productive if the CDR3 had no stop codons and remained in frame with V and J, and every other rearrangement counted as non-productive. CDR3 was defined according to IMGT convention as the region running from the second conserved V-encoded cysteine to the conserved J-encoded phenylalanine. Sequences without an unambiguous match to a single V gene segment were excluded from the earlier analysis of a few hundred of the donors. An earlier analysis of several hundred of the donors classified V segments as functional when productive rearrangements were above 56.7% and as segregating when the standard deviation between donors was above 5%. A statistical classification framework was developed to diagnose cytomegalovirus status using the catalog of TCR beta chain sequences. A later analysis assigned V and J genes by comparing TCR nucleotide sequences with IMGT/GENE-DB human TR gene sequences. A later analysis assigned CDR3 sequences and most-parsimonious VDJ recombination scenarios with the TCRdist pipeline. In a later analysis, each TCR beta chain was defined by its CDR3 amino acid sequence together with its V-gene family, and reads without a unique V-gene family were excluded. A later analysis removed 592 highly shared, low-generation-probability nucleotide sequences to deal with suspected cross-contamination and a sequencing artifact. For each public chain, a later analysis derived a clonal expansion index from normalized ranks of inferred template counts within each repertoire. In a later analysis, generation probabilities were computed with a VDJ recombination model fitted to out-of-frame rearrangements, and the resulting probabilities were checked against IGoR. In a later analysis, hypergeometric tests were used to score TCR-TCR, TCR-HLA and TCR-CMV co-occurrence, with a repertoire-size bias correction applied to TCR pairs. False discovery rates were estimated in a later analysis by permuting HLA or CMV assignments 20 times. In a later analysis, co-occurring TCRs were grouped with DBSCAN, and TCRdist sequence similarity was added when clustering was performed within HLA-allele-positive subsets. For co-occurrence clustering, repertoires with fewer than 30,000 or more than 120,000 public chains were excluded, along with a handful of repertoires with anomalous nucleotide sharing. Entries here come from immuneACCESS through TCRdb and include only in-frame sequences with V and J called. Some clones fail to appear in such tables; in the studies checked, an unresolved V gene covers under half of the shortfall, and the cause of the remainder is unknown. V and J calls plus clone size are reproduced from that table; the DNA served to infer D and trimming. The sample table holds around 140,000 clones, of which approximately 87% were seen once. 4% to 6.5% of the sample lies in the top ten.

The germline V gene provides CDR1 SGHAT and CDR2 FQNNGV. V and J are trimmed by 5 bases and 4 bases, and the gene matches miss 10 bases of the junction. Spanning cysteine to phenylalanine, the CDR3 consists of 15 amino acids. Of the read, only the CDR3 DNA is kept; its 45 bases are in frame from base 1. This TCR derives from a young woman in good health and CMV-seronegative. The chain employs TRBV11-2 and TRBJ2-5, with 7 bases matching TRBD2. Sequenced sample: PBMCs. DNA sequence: TGTGCCAGCAGCACAACTCGGGAGGCCGGAGAGACCCAGTACTTC. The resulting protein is CASSTTREAGETQYF. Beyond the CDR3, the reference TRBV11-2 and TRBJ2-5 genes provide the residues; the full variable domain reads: EAGVAQSPRYKIIEKRQSVAFWCNPISGHATLYWYQQILGQGPKLLIQFQNNGVVDDSQLPKDRFSAERLKGVDSTLKIQPAKLEDSAVYLCASSTTREAGETQYFGPGTRLLVL.